Each of the 27 T cell receptor beta chains below was sequenced from the same sample in a study of graft-versus-host responses after intestinal transplantation. Sequencing was performed with immunoSEQ multiplex PCR; in TCRdb, only in-frame clones are kept and a portion is missing. The table has about 10,000 clones, 31% seen once; the top ten hold roughly 5.7%. The source was alloreactive CD4+ T cells from a mixed lymphocyte reaction culture, collected before transplantation. Subset meaning: CFSE-low proliferating T cells sorted from approximately 6-day pre-transplant mixed lymphocyte reaction (GvH or HvG direction). The origin of the receptors is a human patient who was an organ donor for intestinal transplantation.

This clone was recorded a few times. The V gene is TRBV6-5, the J gene TRBJ2-3; D not resolved. The germline V gene has CDR1 MNHEY and CDR2 SVGAGI. The CDR3 extends over 12 amino acids. V was trimmed by 0 bases and J by 4 bases, leaving 2 bases between them. The CDR3 here is CASSYSSDTQYF. The CDR3, as DNA: TGTGCCAGCAGTTACTCATCAGATACGCAGTATTTT.

Only a few counts were recorded for this clone. The V gene is TRBV7-9, the J gene TRBJ1-1; no reliable D call. The CDR3 runs to 13 residues. Germline V CDR1 and CDR2: SEHNR, FQNEAQ (reference sequence). The V end lost 0 bases, the J end lost 1 base, and 3 bases lay between the germline ends. CDR3 in amino acids: CASSLAQNTEAFF. For the CDR3, the DNA is TGTGCCAGCAGCTTAGCCCAGAACACTGAAGCTTTCTTT.

The chain has TRBV20-1 and TRBJ1-2, with D possibly TRBD1 on 5 matching bases. V lost 7 bases and J lost 8, with 5 bases in between. Germline values: CDR1 DFQATT, CDR2 SNEGSKA (reference sequence). This CDR3 has 8 amino acids. CDR3 sequence reads: CSDRGYTF. The CDR3 DNA reads as TGCAGTGACAGGGGCTACACCTTC.

This clone was found a few times. The chain links TRBV6-4 to TRBJ2-2; no definite D call. The CDR3 has 14 amino acids. V was clipped by 3 bases and J by 3 bases, with 8 bases between them. Germline V gene sequence: CDR1 MRHNA, CDR2 SNTAGT. The DNA for the CDR3 is TGTGCCAGCAGTGAAGTCCCGTACACCGGGGAGCTGTTTTTT. Its translation is CASSEVPYTGELFF.

This clone was recorded a few times. The chain combines TRBV9 with TRBJ2-1; 10 bases align to TRBD2. This CDR3 has 17 residues. Trimming at V came to 0 bases and at J to 10 bases, leaving 13 bases not matched to a gene. In germline, CDR1 is SGDLS, CDR2 YYNGEE. CDR3 DNA: TGTGCCAGCAGCGTAGGGGCCACAGCGGGGGGGCTCGAGGAGCAGTTCTTC. It encodes CASSVGATAGGLEEQFF.

CDR3 DNA: TGTGCCAGCAGCGTATGGATCGCCGACGAGCAGTACTTC. Translation gives CASSVWIADEQYF. This chain uses TRBV9 with TRBJ2-7; D gene uncertain. Germline V gene lookup returns CDR1 SGDLS and CDR2 YYNGEE. This CDR3 spans 13 amino acids. The V end was cut by 1 base, the J end by 5 bases, with 10 bases between.

The CDR3 protein is CASSVLAGGYNEQFF. For the CDR3, the DNA is TGTGCCAGCAGCGTGCTAGCGGGGGGGTACAATGAGCAGTTCTTC. The chain couples TRBV9 to TRBJ2-1, with 12 bases lining up with TRBD2. CDR1 is SGDLS, CDR2 YYNGEE, per germline. V lost 2 bases and J lost 4; bases outside the gene matches: 1. The CDR3 spans 15 residues.

The V call is TRBV19, the J call TRBJ2-1, with 7 bases lining up with TRBD1. This CDR3 spans 12 amino acids. The junction had 0 bases not matched to a gene; V was cut back by 4 bases and J by 6 bases. The V gene's germline CDR1 is LNHDA and CDR2 SQIVND (reference sequence). For the CDR3, the DNA is TGTGCCAGTAGTAGGACAGGCAATGAGCAGTTCTTC. Protein product: CASSRTGNEQFF.

J is TRBJ1-2 and V is TRBV19, with D possibly matching TRBD1 (5 bases). Germline V gene data show CDR1 as LNHDA and CDR2 as SQIVND (reference sequence). This CDR3 has 13 amino acids. Trimming pared 9 bases from V and 5 bases from J, leaving 16 bases between. Here the CDR3 reads CASDPMGGYGYTF. The CDR3 DNA is TGTGCCAGCGACCCCATGGGGGGTTATGGCTACACCTTC.

In the case of this clone: Compared with germline, one end of the junction differs, possibly owing to a read error. This rearrangement joins TRBV7-7 to TRBJ2-2, with D perhaps TRBD2 (5 bases). Germline lookup yields CDR1 SSHAT and CDR2 FNYEAQ (reference sequence). This CDR3 is 15 amino acids long. CDR3 sequence reads: CASSLGGLLTGELFF. CDR3 DNA: TGTGCTAGCAGCTTAGGTGGACTTTTAACCGGGGAGCTGTTTTTT. The full variable domain, with the rest looked up from reference TRBV7-7 and TRBJ2-2, is GAGVSQSPRYKVTKRGQDVTLRCDPISSHATLYWYQQALGQGPEFLTYFNYEAQPDKSGLPSDRFSAERPEGSISTLTIQRTEQRDSAMYRCASSLGGLLTGELFFGEGSRLTVL.

This clone is medium-sized by share. The CDR3 nucleotides read TGTGCCAGCAGCGCATCACTACCGGGACTAGCGGACACCGGGGAGCTGTTTTTT. This translates into CASSASLPGLADTGELFF. The V gene is TRBV9, the J gene TRBJ2-2; 11 bases are shared with TRBD2. Per germline, CDR1 SGDLS and CDR2 YYNGEE. With 3 bases clipped from V and 3 bases from J, the junction kept 10 bases outside the gene matches. The CDR3 spans 18 residues.

This clone has a handful of counts. The chain joins TRBV28 to TRBJ1-2; D is unresolved. The V end was cut by 3 bases, the J end by 1 base, with 6 bases between. Germline CDR1 is MDHEN and CDR2 is SYDVKM. The CDR3 loop spans 13 amino acids. CDR3 nucleotide sequence: TGTGCCAGCAGTTTTAGGGTTAACTATGGCTACACCTTC. It specifies CASSFRVNYGYTF.

V usage is TRBV28 and J usage is TRBJ1-2; D ambiguous. V was pared by 7 bases and J by 0 bases, with 12 bases between. This CDR3 is 14 amino acids long. The germline CDR1 and CDR2 sequences are MDHEN and SYDVKM. This CDR3 is CASIKSEANYGYTF. DNA for the CDR3: TGTGCCAGCATTAAGTCAGAAGCTAACTATGGCTACACCTTC.

This clone was found a few times. The chain combines TRBV5-1 with TRBJ2-3, with TRBD2 as a possible D gene (5 bases). The germline V gene encodes CDR1 SGHRS and CDR2 YFSETQ. Trimming pared 0 bases from V and 1 base from J, leaving 12 bases between. The CDR3 consists of 16 residues. This CDR3 is CASSLAGGRGTDTQYF. As DNA, the CDR3 is TGCGCCAGCAGCTTGGCCGGCGGGCGGGGCACAGATACGCAGTATTTT.

This clone was seen more than once but under ten times. The V and J genes are TRBV11-3 and TRBJ2-3; 13 nucleotides align to TRBD2. After removal of 5 bases from V and 2 bases from J, the junction contained 4 bases not matched to a gene. The germline V gene has CDR1 SGHNT and CDR2 YENEEA. The CDR3 has 16 residues. The CDR3 here is CASSLGTSGATDTQYF. The CDR3 region has the DNA TGTGCCAGCAGCCTCGGGACTAGCGGGGCCACAGATACGCAGTATTTT. Combining the CDR3 with reference TRBV11-3 and TRBJ2-3 gives the whole variable domain EAGVVQSPRYKIIEKKQPVAFWCNPISGHNTLYWYLQNLGQGPELLIRYENEEAVDDSQLPKDRFSAERLKGVDSTLKIQPAELGDSAVYLCASSLGTSGATDTQYFGPGTRLTVL.

The chain employs TRBV5-1 and TRBJ2-4; a weak D match, TRBD2 (5 bases). V shed 4 bases and J shed 6 bases, with 17 bases lying between them. The germline gives CDR1 SGHRS, CDR2 YFSETQ. This CDR3 has 15 amino acids. In DNA form, the CDR3 reads TGCGCCAGCAGCCGGGATTCATGGGAGTCAAACATTCAGTACTTC. It encodes CASSRDSWESNIQYF.

J is TRBJ1-2 and V is TRBV5-1; the D gene is possibly TRBD1 (6 bases). The V end was cut by 0 bases, the J end by 7 bases, with 16 bases between. The CDR3 covers 15 residues. Germline V gene data show CDR1 as SGHRS and CDR2 as YFSETQ. The CDR3 loop reads CASSLDLGARRGYTF. DNA of the CDR3: TGCGCCAGCAGCTTGGATCTGGGGGCAAGACGTGGCTACACCTTC.

This clone is classed as medium-sized. The J gene is TRBJ1-5, the V gene TRBV6-5; 8 bases are a match to TRBD1. The germline CDR1 and CDR2 sequences are MNHEY and SVGAGI. The CDR3 totals 16 residues. Trimming cost V 2 bases and J 0 bases; bases outside gene matches: 3. CDR3 nucleotides: TGTGCCAGCAGTTACGGGCAGGGGGCTAGCAATCAGCCCCAGCATTTT. Translating it yields CASSYGQGASNQPQHF.

By sample fraction, this clone is medium-sized. This rearrangement joins TRBV19 to TRBJ1-4; D is possibly TRBD1 (6 bases). Trimming left V 6 bases short and J 7 bases short, with 12 bases between. The CDR3 runs to 13 residues. Germline V gene lookup returns CDR1 LNHDA and CDR2 SQIVND (reference sequence). This CDR3 reads CASRGGLGEKLFF. DNA for the CDR3: TGTGCCAGTAGGGGGGGGCTTGGTGAAAAACTGTTTTTT.

This clone has more than one count but fewer than ten. The chain employs TRBV5-1 and TRBJ1-2, with unresolved D. V gave up 0 bases and J gave up 4 bases, with 10 bases separating them. CDR1 is SGHRS, CDR2 YFSETQ, per germline. The CDR3 consists of 14 residues. The CDR3 sequence: CASSLDRGIYGYTF. The CDR3 region has the DNA TGCGCCAGCAGCTTGGACCGAGGGATCTATGGCTACACCTTC.

The chain links TRBV30 to TRBJ2-5; D possibly corresponds to TRBD2 (7 bases). Trimming removed 1 base at V and 5 bases at J, with 14 bases between. This CDR3 has 14 amino acids. Germline loops: CDR1 GTSNPN, CDR2 SVGIG (reference sequence). The CDR3 nucleotides read TGTGCCTGGAGTGGCTCGGGGGGCGGGGAGACCCAGTACTTC. This gives the protein CAWSGSGGGETQYF. Together with reference TRBV30 and TRBJ2-5, the CDR3 gives the full variable domain: SQTIHQWPATLVQPVGSPLSLECTVEGTSNPNLYWYRQAAGRGLQLLFYSVGIGQISSEVPQNLSASRPQDRQFILSSKKLLLSDSGFYLCAWSGSGGGETQYFGPGTRLLVL.

This clone was picked up a small number of times. J is TRBJ1-2 and V is TRBV6-8; TRBD1 might be the D (6 bases). Trimming stripped 6 bases from V and 2 bases from J, with 13 bases between. The CDR3 sequence is 14 residues long. Germline loops: CDR1 MNHGY, CDR2 SAAAGT. The CDR3 here is CASSLEQGNYGYTF. Written as DNA, the CDR3 is TGTGCCAGCAGCCTTGAACAGGGAAACTATGGCTACACCTTC.

This clone came up a few times. The chain couples TRBV6-1 to TRBJ1-2; D possibly corresponds to TRBD1 (6 bases). The V end was cut by 7 bases, the J end by 2 bases, with 17 bases between. Germline V gene data show CDR1 as MNHNS and CDR2 as SASEGT. There are 15 residues in the CDR3. CDR3 loop: CASMSRGQINYGYTF. In DNA form, the CDR3 reads TGTGCCAGCATGAGCCGAGGACAGATAAACTATGGCTACACCTTC.

J is TRBJ1-2 and V is TRBV27; TRBD1 is a possible D gene (5 bases). The V end lost 5 bases, the J end lost 7 bases, and 17 bases lay between the germline ends. There are 14 residues in the CDR3. The germline CDR1 and CDR2 sequences are MNHEY and SMNVEV (reference sequence). The CDR3, as DNA: TGTGCCAGCAGTACCCTTGGAGGGGTCGGTGGCTACACCTTC. It is translated as CASSTLGGVGGYTF.

This clone is medium-sized by share. The chain is built from TRBV5-1 and TRBJ2-7; 12 bases match TRBD2. The V segment lost 5 bases and the J segment 6 bases; nucleotides outside the gene matches: 0. The CDR3 length is 12 residues. Germline CDR1 is SGHRS and CDR2 is YFSETQ. CDR3 DNA: TGCGCCAGCAGGACTAGCGGGGGCGAGCAGTACTTC. This encodes CASRTSGGEQYF.

Within the sample, this clone is medium-sized (0.01 to 0.1%). The CDR3 loop reads CASSFNEQFF. CDR3 bases: TGTGCCAGCAGCTTCAATGAGCAGTTCTTC. This sequence joins TRBV5-7 and TRBJ2-1, with D unresolved. TRBV5-7 is sorted into the ORF group, with uncertain function. The V end was cut by 2 bases, the J end by 6 bases, with 0 bases between. The CDR3 covers 10 residues.

This clone was seen a handful of times. This chain connects TRBV7-3 to TRBJ1-4; maybe TRBD1 (5 bases). V gave up 0 bases and J gave up 0 bases, with 11 bases separating them. CDR3 length: 17 residues. Germline lookup yields CDR1 SGHTA and CDR2 FQGTGA. CDR3 bases: TGTGCCAGCAGCTTAACTCCGGGGGTCGCAACTAATGAAAAACTGTTTTTT. Encoded protein: CASSLTPGVATNEKLFF.